Sequencing of this TCR beta chain was carried out in a study of blood T cell repertoires in COVID-19. In the study overall: COVID-19 samples from acute and convalescent phases originated in the United States, Italy and Spain. Nucleic acid was either cDNA or gDNA, and it came from T cells, B-cell-depleted T cells, or PBMCs.

Authors' data handling: Reference gene primer amplification gave nucleated cell count estimates. The data were produced by immunoSEQ multiplex PCR, yet TCRdb's version contains in-frame clones alone and is incomplete. Clonal size and the V and J genes are those of that table, whereas D and trimming came from the DNA. Here the sample spans about 120,000 clones, approximately 83% being singletons. The CDR3 spans 14 residues. Trimming cost V 6 bases and J 4 bases; bases outside gene matches: 0. Germline assignment: CDR1 LNHDA and CDR2 SQIVND (reference sequence). The sequenced material came from peripheral blood. The source of this sequence is a man of 80 years or more with acute or convalescent COVID-19. This chain uses TRBV19 with TRBJ2-1, with 13 bases matching TRBD2. The CDR3: CASRLAGGYNEQFF. CDR3 bases: TGTGCCAGTAGACTAGCGGGGGGGTACAATGAGCAGTTCTTC.